This entry is about one T cell receptor (beta chain). The data belong to a study of blood T cell repertoires in COVID-19. Study-wide background: T cells, B-cell-depleted T cells, or PBMCs supplied cDNA or gDNA.

The CDR3 covers 16 residues. V trimming: 5 bases; J trimming: 8 bases; junction bases outside the gene matches: 9. Repertoires were generated with immunoSEQ multiplex PCR, while TCRdb's copy carries only in-frame clones and drops some. The repertoire holds around 370,000 clones, with nearly 90% as singletons. The chain joins TRBV5-3 to TRBJ1-6; 11 bases fit TRBD1. TRBV5-3 counts as an open reading frame of uncertain function. Specimen: peripheral blood. The clonotype originates from a man aged 18 to 30 with active or convalescent COVID-19. The CDR3 bases are TGTGCCAGAAGACGACGGACAGGGGGCGCGTATTCACCCCTCCACTTT. It yields the protein CARRRRTGGAYSPLHF.